The 8 T cell receptor beta chains given below trace back to one sample, sequenced in a study of T-cell memory formation after mild COVID-19. TCRdb independently ran MiXCR on the 5' RACE reads; one entry per CDR3 protein. Counted here are 350,000 to 500,000 distinct CDR3 sequences, 20% to 30% occurring once; the ten biggest clones make up over 10%. Material: PBMCs or a T cell subset sorted from them (not recorded which). These TCRs come from an adult woman who had mild COVID-19 (a few samples of this study predate the infection). Cell type and time point are not known.

This chain links TRBV20-1 with TRBJ1-5, with 8 bases that match TRBD1. CDR3 size: 17 residues. Germline V gives CDR1 DFQATT, CDR2 SNEGSKA (reference sequence). V was clipped by 0 bases and J by 9 bases; unmatched bases: 16. The CDR3: CSARDPSHQGARGPQHF. DNA for the CDR3: TGCAGTGCTAGAGATCCGTCTCATCAGGGGGCTAGAGGGCCCCAGCATTTT.

This clonotype was detected ten times or more. The chain couples TRBV6-5 to TRBJ2-7; D gene uncertain. Germline V gene data show CDR1 as MNHEY and CDR2 as SVGAGI. With 2 bases removed from V and 3 bases from J, the gap between germline ends came to 17 bases. This CDR3 has 16 residues. This CDR3 reads CASSYGVLDANYEQYF. Here the CDR3 DNA reads TGTGCCAGCAGTTACGGTGTATTGGATGCGAACTACGAGCAGTACTTC.

The chain couples TRBV12-3 or TRBV12-4 to TRBJ1-3; D is unresolved. The ends were cut back, 6 bases at V and 4 bases at J, with 16 bases in the middle. The CDR3 contains 15 residues. Here the CDR3 reads CASSPRALRGNTIYF. The CDR3 DNA follows: TGTGCCAGCAGCCCTAGGGCCCTCAGAGGAAACACCATATATTTT.

The table lists this clonotype with many counts. The chain recombines TRBV6-5 with TRBJ2-2; weak D call: TRBD1 (7 bases). V was pared by 0 bases and J by 4 bases, with 12 bases between. This CDR3 has 16 amino acids. Germline V gene data show CDR1 as MNHEY and CDR2 as SVGAGI. The CDR3 nucleotides read TGTGCCAGCAGTTACTCCAGGGGGGCCGGCACCGGGGAGCTGTTTTTT. It encodes CASSYSRGAGTGELFF.

V and J are TRBV3-1 and TRBJ2-7, with 7 nucleotides matching TRBD1. V trimming: 3 bases; J trimming: 3 bases; junction bases outside the gene matches: 5. Germline loops: CDR1 LGHDT, CDR2 YNNKEL (reference sequence). The CDR3 totals 14 residues. For the CDR3, the DNA is TGTGCCAGCAGCCATGGACAGGCGGTCTACGAGCAGTACTTC. It yields the protein CASSHGQAVYEQYF.

This sequence joins TRBV27 and TRBJ2-5, with no clear D. Deletions cut 3 bases from V and 6 bases from J, with 17 bases between. The CDR3 extends over 15 amino acids. Germline CDR1 MNHEY, CDR2 SMNVEV (reference sequence). The CDR3 DNA reads TGTGCCAGCAGTTTTGGCCCTCTTGCGAAGCAGACCCAGTACTTC. It encodes CASSFGPLAKQTQYF.

The rearrangement uses TRBV19 and TRBJ2-1; maybe TRBD2 (6 bases). Germline values: CDR1 LNHDA, CDR2 SQIVND (reference sequence). The CDR3 consists of 14 residues. Trimming cost V 7 bases and J 2 bases, with 12 bases left between them. The CDR3 loop is CASTAGRAYNEQFF. The DNA of the CDR3 is TGTGCCAGTACGGCGGGAAGGGCCTACAATGAGCAGTTCTTC.

In this sample, this clonotype turned up a few times. The gene calls are TRBV5-6 and TRBJ2-1, with TRBD2 matching 8 bases. The V and J ends lost 4 bases and 3 bases, in that order; junction bases with no gene match: 6. The CDR3 length is 15 residues. Looked up from germline, CDR1 is SGHDT and CDR2 is YYEEEE. CDR3 nucleotide sequence: TGTGCCAGCAGCGCGGGACTAGAAAACTACAATGAGCAGTTCTTC. It translates to CASSAGLENYNEQFF.